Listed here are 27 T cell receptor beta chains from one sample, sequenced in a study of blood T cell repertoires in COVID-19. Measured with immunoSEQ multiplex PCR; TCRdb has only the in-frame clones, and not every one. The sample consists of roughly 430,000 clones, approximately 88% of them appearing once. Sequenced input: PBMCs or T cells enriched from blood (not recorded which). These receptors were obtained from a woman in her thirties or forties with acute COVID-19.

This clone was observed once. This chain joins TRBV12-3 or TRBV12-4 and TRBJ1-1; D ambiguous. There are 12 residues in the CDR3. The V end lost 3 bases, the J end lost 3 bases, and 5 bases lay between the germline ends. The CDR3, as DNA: TGTGCCAGCAGTTTCGTCGACACTGAAGCTTTCTTT. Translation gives CASSFVDTEAFF.

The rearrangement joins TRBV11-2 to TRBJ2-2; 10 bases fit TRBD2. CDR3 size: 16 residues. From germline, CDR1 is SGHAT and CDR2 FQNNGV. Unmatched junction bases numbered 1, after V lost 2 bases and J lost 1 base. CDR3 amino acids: CASSLLAGGNTGELFF. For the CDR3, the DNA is TGTGCCAGCAGCTTATTAGCGGGGGGGAACACCGGGGAGCTGTTTTTT.

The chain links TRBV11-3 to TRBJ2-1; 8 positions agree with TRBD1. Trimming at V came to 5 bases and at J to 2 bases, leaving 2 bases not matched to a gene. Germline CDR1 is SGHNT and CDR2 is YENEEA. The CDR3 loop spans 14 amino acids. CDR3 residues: CASSTGQAYNEQFF. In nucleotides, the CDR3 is TGTGCCAGCAGCACGGGACAGGCCTACAATGAGCAGTTCTTC.

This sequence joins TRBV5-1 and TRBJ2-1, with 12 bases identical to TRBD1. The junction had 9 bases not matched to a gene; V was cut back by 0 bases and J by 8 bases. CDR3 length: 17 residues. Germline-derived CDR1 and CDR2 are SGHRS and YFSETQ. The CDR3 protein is CASSLETLGTGGDEQFF. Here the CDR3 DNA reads TGCGCCAGCAGCTTGGAAACTCTCGGGACAGGGGGCGATGAGCAGTTCTTC.

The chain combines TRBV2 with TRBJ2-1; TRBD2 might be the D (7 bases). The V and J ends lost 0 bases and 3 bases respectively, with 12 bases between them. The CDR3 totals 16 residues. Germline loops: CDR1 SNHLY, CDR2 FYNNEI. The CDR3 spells CASSEAGGGRYNEQFF. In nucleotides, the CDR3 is TGTGCCAGCAGTGAAGCAGGCGGGGGCCGCTACAATGAGCAGTTCTTC.

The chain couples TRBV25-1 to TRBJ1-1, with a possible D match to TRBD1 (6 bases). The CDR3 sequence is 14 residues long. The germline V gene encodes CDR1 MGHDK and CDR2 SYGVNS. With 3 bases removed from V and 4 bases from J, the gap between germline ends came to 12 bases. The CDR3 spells CASSDSEGGTEAFF. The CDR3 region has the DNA TGTGCCAGCAGTGACTCCGAAGGGGGCACTGAAGCTTTCTTT.

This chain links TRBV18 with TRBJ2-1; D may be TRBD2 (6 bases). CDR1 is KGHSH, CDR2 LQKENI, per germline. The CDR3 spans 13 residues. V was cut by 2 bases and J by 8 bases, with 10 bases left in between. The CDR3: CASSPSWGDEQFF. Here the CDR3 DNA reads TGTGCCAGCTCACCAAGCTGGGGGGATGAGCAGTTCTTC.

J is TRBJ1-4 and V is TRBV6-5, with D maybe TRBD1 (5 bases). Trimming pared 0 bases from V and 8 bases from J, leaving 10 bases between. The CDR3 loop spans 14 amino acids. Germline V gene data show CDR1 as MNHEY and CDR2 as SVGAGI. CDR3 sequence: CASSYSQGGEKLFF. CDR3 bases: TGTGCCAGCAGTTACTCGCAGGGAGGCGAAAAACTGTTTTTT.

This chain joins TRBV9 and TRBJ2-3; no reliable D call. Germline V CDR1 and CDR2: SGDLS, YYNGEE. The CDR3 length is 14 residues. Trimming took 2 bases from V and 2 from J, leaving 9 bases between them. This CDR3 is CASSVGLSTDTQYF. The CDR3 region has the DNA TGTGCCAGCAGCGTCGGTCTTTCCACAGATACGCAGTATTTT.

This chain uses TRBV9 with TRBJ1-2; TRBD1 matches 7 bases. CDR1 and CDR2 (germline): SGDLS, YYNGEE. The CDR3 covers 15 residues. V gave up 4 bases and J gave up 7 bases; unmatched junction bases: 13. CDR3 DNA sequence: TGTGCCAGCAGCTCTTGGACAGGAGACGTCGGTGGCTACACCTTC. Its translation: CASSSWTGDVGGYTF.

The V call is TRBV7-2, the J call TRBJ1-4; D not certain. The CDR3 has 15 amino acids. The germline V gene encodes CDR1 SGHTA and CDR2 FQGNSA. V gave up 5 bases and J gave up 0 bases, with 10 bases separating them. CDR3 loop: CASSPTASTNEKLFF. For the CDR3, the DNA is TGTGCCAGCAGCCCAACTGCTTCAACTAATGAAAAACTGTTTTTT.

CDR3 coding DNA: TGTGCCAGCAGCTCCAGGCCGCAACTCCAGGTCTCTGGAAACACCATATATTTT. It specifies CASSSRPQLQVSGNTIYF. The rearrangement links TRBV11-2 to TRBJ1-3; D remains unclear. This CDR3 comprises 18 residues. V was shortened by 4 bases and J by 0 bases, with 19 bases between the two germline ends. CDR1 is SGHAT and CDR2 is FQNNGV in the germline V gene.

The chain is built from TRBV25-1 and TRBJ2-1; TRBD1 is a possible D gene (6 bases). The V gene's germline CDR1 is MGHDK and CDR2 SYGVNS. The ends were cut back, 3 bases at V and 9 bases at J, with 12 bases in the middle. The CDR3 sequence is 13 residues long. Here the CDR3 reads CASSDPGVSEQFF. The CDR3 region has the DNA TGTGCCAGCAGTGACCCAGGGGTGAGTGAGCAGTTCTTC.

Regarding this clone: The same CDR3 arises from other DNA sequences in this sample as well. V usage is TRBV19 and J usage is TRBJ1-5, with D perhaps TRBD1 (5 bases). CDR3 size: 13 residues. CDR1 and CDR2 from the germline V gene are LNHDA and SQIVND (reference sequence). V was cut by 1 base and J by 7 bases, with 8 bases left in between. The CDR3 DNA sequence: TGTGCCAGTAGTATAGGGGGCGGCCAGCCCCAGCATTTT. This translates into CASSIGGGQPQHF. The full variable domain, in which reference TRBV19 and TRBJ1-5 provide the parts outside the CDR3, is DGGITQSPKYLFRKEGQNVTLSCEQNLNHDAMYWYRQDPGQGLRLIYYSQIVNDFQKGDIAEGYSVSREKKESFPLTVTSAQKNPTAFYLCASSIGGGQPQHFGDGTRLSIL.

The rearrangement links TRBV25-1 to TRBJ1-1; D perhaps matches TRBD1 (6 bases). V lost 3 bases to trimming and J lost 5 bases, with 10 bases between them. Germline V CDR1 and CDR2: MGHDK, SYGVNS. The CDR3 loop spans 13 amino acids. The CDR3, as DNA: TGTGCCAGCAGTGACCAGGGGTGGACTGAAGCTTTCTTT. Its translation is CASSDQGWTEAFF. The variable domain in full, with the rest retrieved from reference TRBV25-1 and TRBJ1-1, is EADIYQTPRYLVIGTGKKITLECSQTMGHDKMYWYQQDPGMELHLIHYSYGVNSTEKGDLSSESTVSRIRTEHFPLTLESARPSHTSQYLCASSDQGWTEAFFGQGTRLTVV.

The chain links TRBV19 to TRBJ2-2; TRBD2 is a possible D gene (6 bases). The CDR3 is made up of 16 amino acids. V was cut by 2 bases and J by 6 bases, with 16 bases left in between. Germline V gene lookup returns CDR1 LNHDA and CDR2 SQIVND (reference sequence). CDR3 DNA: TGTGCCAGTAGTATAAGAGGCGGGGCGGGTTCCGGGGAGCTGTTTTTT. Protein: CASSIRGGAGSGELFF.

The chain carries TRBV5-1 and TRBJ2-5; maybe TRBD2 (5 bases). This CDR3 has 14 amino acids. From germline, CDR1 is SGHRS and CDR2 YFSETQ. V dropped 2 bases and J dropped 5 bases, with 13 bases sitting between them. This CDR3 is CASSLGLAMETQYF. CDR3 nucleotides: TGCGCCAGCAGCTTAGGGCTAGCAATGGAGACCCAGTACTTC.

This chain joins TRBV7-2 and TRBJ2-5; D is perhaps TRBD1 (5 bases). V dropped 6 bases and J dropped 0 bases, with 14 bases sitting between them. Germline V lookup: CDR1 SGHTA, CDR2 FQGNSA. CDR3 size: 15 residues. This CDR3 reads CASRMTDPYQETQYF. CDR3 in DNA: TGTGCCAGCAGGATGACAGACCCGTACCAAGAGACCCAGTACTTC.

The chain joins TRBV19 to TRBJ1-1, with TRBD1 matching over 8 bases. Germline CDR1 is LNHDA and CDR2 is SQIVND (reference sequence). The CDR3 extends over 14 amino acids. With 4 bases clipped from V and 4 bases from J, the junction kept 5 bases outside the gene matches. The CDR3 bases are TGTGCCAGTAGTACCAGACAGGGGCTCACTGAAGCTTTCTTT. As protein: CASSTRQGLTEAFF.

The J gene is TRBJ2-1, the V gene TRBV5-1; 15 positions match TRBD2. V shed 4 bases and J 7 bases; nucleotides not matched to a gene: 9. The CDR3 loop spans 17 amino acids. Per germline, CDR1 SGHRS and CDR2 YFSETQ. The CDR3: CASSQLGTSGGRNEQFF. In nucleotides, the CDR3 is TGCGCCAGCAGCCAACTGGGGACTAGCGGGGGGAGGAATGAGCAGTTCTTC.

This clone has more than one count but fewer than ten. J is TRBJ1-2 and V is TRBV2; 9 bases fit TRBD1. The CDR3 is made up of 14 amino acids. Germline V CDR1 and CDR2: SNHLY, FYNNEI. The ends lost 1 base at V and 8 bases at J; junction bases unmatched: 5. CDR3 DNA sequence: TGTGCCAGCAGTGAAGGAACAGGGGGCTGGGGCTACACCTTC. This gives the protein CASSEGTGGWGYTF.

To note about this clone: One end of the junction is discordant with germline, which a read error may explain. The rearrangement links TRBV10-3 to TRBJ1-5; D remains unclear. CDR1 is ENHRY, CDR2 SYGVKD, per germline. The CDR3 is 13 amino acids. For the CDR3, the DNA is TGTGCCACCAGTCAGGTTAGCAATCAGCCCCAGCATTTT. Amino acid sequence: CATSQVSNQPQHF.

Here the CDR3 DNA reads TGTGCCAGCTCATCCCTCTCGAGCACAGATACGCAGTATTTT. The encoded protein is CASSSLSSTDTQYF. The chain uses TRBV18 and TRBJ2-3; D call uncertain. V was cut by 5 bases and J by 0 bases, with 9 bases left in between. This CDR3 is built from 14 residues. In germline, CDR1 is KGHSH, CDR2 LQKENI.

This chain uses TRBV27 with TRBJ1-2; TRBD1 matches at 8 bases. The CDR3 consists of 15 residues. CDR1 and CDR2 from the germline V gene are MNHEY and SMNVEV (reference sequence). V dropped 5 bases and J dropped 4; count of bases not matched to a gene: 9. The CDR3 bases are TGTGCCAGCAGTGCCCGACAGGGGCGGGGCTATGGCTACACCTTC. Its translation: CASSARQGRGYGYTF.

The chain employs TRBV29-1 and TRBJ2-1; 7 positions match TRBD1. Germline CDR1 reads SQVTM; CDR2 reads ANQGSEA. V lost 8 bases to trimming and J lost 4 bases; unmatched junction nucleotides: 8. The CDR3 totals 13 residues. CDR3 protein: CSLKTGSYNEQFF. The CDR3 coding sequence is TGCAGCCTGAAGACAGGGTCTTACAATGAGCAGTTCTTC.

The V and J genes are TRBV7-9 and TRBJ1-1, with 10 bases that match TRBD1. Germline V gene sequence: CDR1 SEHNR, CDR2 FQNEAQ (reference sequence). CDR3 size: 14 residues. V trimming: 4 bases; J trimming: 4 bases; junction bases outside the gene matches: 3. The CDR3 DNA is TGTGCCAGCAGCTATGGACAGGGGGGCACTGAAGCTTTCTTT. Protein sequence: CASSYGQGGTEAFF.

This chain's CDR3 is CASSPQGGENTEAFF. The CDR3 coding sequence is TGTGCCAGCAGTCCCCAAGGGGGGGAGAACACTGAAGCTTTCTTT. The chain combines TRBV6-5 with TRBJ1-1, with D possibly being TRBD1 (6 bases). The CDR3 is made up of 15 amino acids. V gave up 5 bases and J gave up 1 base, with 14 bases separating them. Per the germline V gene, CDR1 is MNHEY and CDR2 is SVGAGI.